Presented here are 19 T cell receptor beta chains from one specimen sequenced in a study of blood T cell repertoires in COVID-19. Sequencing used immunoSEQ multiplex PCR; TCRdb keeps in-frame clones, though not all of them. The profile shows 100,000 or so clones, more than 75% of them singletons. Sequenced input: peripheral blood. These TCRs come from a human donor in a cohort sampled during active COVID-19.

This chain uses TRBV6-5 with TRBJ1-2, with 7 bases fitting TRBD1. The germline CDR1 and CDR2 sequences are MNHEY and SVGAGI. This CDR3 spans 13 amino acids. The CDR3, as DNA: TGTACCCCCGCGCCGGGGACAGTCTATGGCTACACCTTC. This sequence encodes CTPAPGTVYGYTF.

The chain joins TRBV3-1 (or the pseudogene TRBV3-2) to TRBJ2-7; no clear D gene. V shed 1 base and J shed 4 bases, with 20 bases lying between them. Germline-derived CDR1 and CDR2 are LGHDT and YNNKEL (reference sequence). This CDR3 has 17 residues. This CDR3 is CASSQGGLSGGPYEQYF. The CDR3 nucleotides are TGTGCCAGCAGCCAAGGCGGCCTTTCTGGTGGTCCTTACGAGCAGTACTTC.

The count of this clone is one. V gene TRBV6-2 or TRBV6-3 combines with J gene TRBJ2-3, with 10 positions matching TRBD2. Germline V gene lookup returns CDR1 MNHEY and CDR2 SVGEGT. Trimming removed 2 bases from V and 8 bases from J; junction bases left unmatched: 4. This CDR3 contains 14 residues. In nucleotides, the CDR3 is TGTGCCAGCAGTTACGGGGCTAGCGGGGGTACGCAGTATTTT. It specifies CASSYGASGGTQYF.

This clone was found once. This sequence joins TRBV12-3 or TRBV12-4 and TRBJ1-2; D call uncertain. The CDR3 has 12 amino acids. V dropped 6 bases and J dropped 1 base, with 6 bases sitting between them. CDR3 in amino acids: CASRGINYGYTF. The CDR3 region has the DNA TGTGCCAGCAGGGGCATTAACTATGGCTACACCTTC.

The genes are TRBV2 and TRBJ2-7, with D tentatively TRBD2 (5 bases). Trimming took off 2 bases at V and 2 bases at J, with 10 bases between the two ends. This CDR3 has 14 amino acids. CDR1 SNHLY and CDR2 FYNNEI come from the germline V gene. CDR3 residues: CASSESRDTYEQYF. The CDR3 bases are TGTGCCAGCAGTGAAAGCCGGGATACCTACGAGCAGTACTTC.

In its sample, this clone was seen a few times. The chain recombines TRBV4-2 with TRBJ1-5, with D perhaps TRBD1 (6 bases). Germline-derived CDR1 and CDR2 are LGHNA and YNFKEQ. The length of the CDR3 is 16 residues. Trimming stripped 4 bases from V and 0 bases from J, with 13 bases between. The CDR3 bases are TGTGCCAGCAGCCCGGTGGGGGCAGCTAGCAATCAGCCCCAGCATTTT. It translates to CASSPVGAASNQPQHF.

This chain links TRBV7-9 with TRBJ2-4; 7 bases align to TRBD2. The CDR3 runs to 15 residues. The germline CDR1 and CDR2 sequences are SEHNR and FQNEAQ (reference sequence). The ends lost 5 bases at V and 2 bases at J; junction bases unmatched: 6. CDR3 region: CASSPVGGSKNIQYF. The CDR3 DNA sequence: TGTGCCAGCAGCCCAGTGGGGGGGTCCAAAAACATTCAGTACTTC.

The V call is TRBV5-6, the J call TRBJ2-3; possible D gene TRBD2, 6 bases. The CDR3 is 15 amino acids. The V end lost 2 bases, the J end lost 4 bases, and 14 bases lay between the germline ends. The germline CDR1 and CDR2 sequences are SGHDT and YYEEEE. The CDR3 DNA reads as TGTGCCAGCAGCTTTTTTACTAGCTTTGCAGATACGCAGTATTTT. Translated, it gives CASSFFTSFADTQYF.

The chain combines TRBV6-2 or TRBV6-3 with TRBJ2-7, with TRBD1 identical over 7 bases. CDR1 is MNHEY, CDR2 SVGEGT, per germline. J gave up 2 bases and V 2 bases, and 3 bases lay outside the gene matches. The CDR3 runs to 14 residues. In DNA form, the CDR3 reads TGTGCCAGCAGTTACGGGACAGAGGCCTACGAGCAGTACTTC. Protein: CASSYGTEAYEQYF.

The chain is built from TRBV11-3 and TRBJ2-1; TRBD2 aligns across 13 bases. There are 16 residues in the CDR3. Germline loops: CDR1 SGHNT, CDR2 YENEEA. With 5 bases clipped from V and 8 bases from J, the junction kept 9 bases outside the gene matches. The CDR3 loop reads CASSPGLAGVKDEQFF. The CDR3 DNA follows: TGTGCCAGCAGCCCCGGACTAGCGGGGGTTAAGGATGAGCAGTTCTTC. Together with reference TRBV11-3 and TRBJ2-1, the CDR3 gives the full variable domain: EAGVVQSPRYKIIEKKQPVAFWCNPISGHNTLYWYLQNLGQGPELLIRYENEEAVDDSQLPKDRFSAERLKGVDSTLKIQPAELGDSAVYLCASSPGLAGVKDEQFFGPGTRLTVL.

The chain uses TRBV15 and TRBJ1-2; D uncertain. Germline V gives CDR1 LNHNV, CDR2 YYDKDF (reference sequence). Trimming stripped 0 bases from V and 1 base from J, with 12 bases between. This CDR3 spans 16 amino acids. CDR3 in amino acids: CATSREREYLNYGYTF. CDR3 nucleotides: TGTGCCACCAGCAGAGAGCGAGAGTACCTTAACTATGGCTACACCTTC.

As DNA, the CDR3 is TGCGCCAGCAGCTCCCAAGGGGTGGGGGCTGATACGCAGTATTTT. Translating gives CASSSQGVGADTQYF. The chain joins TRBV5-1 to TRBJ2-3, with D maybe TRBD1 (6 bases). The V and J ends lost 3 bases and 6 bases respectively, with 17 bases between them. The CDR3 totals 15 residues. Germline assignment: CDR1 SGHRS and CDR2 YFSETQ.

The chain recombines TRBV7-2 with TRBJ2-1; 9 bases are shared with TRBD1. V lost 5 bases, J lost 3 bases, and 5 bases stayed unmatched. The CDR3 contains 15 residues. Germline V CDR1 and CDR2: SGHTA, FQGNSA. DNA of the CDR3: TGTGCCAGCAGCCGGGACAGGGTGAACTACAATGAGCAGTTCTTC. Protein: CASSRDRVNYNEQFF.

The chain employs TRBV6-2 or TRBV6-3 and TRBJ2-5; D gene unclear. Germline CDR1 MNHEY, CDR2 SVGEGT. The length of the CDR3 is 14 residues. Trimming removed 5 bases from V and 0 bases from J, with 10 bases in between. The CDR3 coding sequence is TGTGCCAGCAGTCCCTATGGAGACCAAGAGACCCAGTACTTC. It codes for CASSPYGDQETQYF.

The genes are TRBV19 and TRBJ1-1, with unresolved D. The CDR3 runs 14 residues. CDR1 is LNHDA and CDR2 is SQIVND in the germline V gene (reference sequence). Trimming left V 2 bases short and J 1 base short, with 8 bases between. The CDR3 protein is CASSIWYGNTEAFF. As DNA, the CDR3 is TGTGCCAGTAGTATATGGTACGGGAACACTGAAGCTTTCTTT. The whole variable domain, filled in from reference TRBV19 and TRBJ1-1, reads DGGITQSPKYLFRKEGQNVTLSCEQNLNHDAMYWYRQDPGQGLRLIYYSQIVNDFQKGDIAEGYSVSREKKESFPLTVTSAQKNPTAFYLCASSIWYGNTEAFFGQGTRLTVV.

The sample holds a few counts of this clone. The chain carries TRBV7-9 and TRBJ1-5; unclear D gene. The V end lost 3 bases, the J end lost 5 bases, and 8 bases lay between the germline ends. This CDR3 has 13 residues. Germline-derived CDR1 and CDR2 are SEHNR and FQNEAQ (reference sequence). CDR3 nucleotide sequence: TGTGCCAGCAGCTTCGAGGGAGATCAGCCCCAGCATTTT. It yields the protein CASSFEGDQPQHF.

The rearrangement joins TRBV6-2 or TRBV6-3 to TRBJ1-1; D gene unclear. The CDR3 extends over 13 amino acids. Germline CDR1 MNHEY, CDR2 SVGEGT. V was shortened by 0 bases and J by 2 bases, with 4 bases between the two germline ends. The CDR3 nucleotides are TGTGCCAGCAGTTACTCGCGTAACACTGAAGCTTTCTTT. Protein: CASSYSRNTEAFF.

The CDR3 coding sequence is TGTGCCTGGAGGGAAACTATGAGCTCCTACAATGAGCAGTTCTTC. Its translation: CAWRETMSSYNEQFF. The V call is TRBV30, the J call TRBJ2-1; D uncertain. V lost 3 bases to trimming and J lost 0 bases, with 12 bases between them. The CDR3 loop spans 15 amino acids. Germline V gives CDR1 GTSNPN, CDR2 SVGIG (reference sequence).

CDR3: CASSLFGQANTGELFF. The DNA for the CDR3 is TGTGCCAGCAGTTTGTTCGGACAGGCGAACACCGGGGAGCTGTTTTTT. The genes are TRBV28 and TRBJ2-2; 7 bases match TRBD1. CDR3 size: 16 residues. Unmatched junction bases numbered 4, after V lost 3 bases and J lost 0 bases. Germline-derived CDR1 and CDR2 are MDHEN and SYDVKM.